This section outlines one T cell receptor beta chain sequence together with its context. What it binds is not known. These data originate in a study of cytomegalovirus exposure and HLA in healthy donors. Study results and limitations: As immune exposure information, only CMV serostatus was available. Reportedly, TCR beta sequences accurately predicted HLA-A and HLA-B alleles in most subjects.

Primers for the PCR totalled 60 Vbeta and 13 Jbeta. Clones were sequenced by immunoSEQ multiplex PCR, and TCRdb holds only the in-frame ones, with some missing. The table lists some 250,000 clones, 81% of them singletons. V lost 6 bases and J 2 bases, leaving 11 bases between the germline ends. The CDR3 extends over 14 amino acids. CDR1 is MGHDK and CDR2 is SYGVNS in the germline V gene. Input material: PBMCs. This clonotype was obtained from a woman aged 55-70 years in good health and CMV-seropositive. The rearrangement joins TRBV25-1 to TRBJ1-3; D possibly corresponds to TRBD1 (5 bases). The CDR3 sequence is CASSQGGAGNTIYF. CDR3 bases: TGTGCCAGCAGCCAGGGAGGGGCTGGAAACACCATATATTTT.